This T cell receptor beta chain was found in a study of blood T cell repertoires in COVID-19. Clones were sequenced by immunoSEQ multiplex PCR, and TCRdb holds only the in-frame ones, with some missing. In the table there are 400,000 to 550,000 clones, roughly 90% of which are singletons. Sequenced sample: peripheral blood. The TCR sequence derives from a woman aged 25-40 years with acute or convalescent COVID-19.

The CDR3 DNA reads as TGTGCCAGCAGTGAAATTGGGCTAGCGGAATCTCAAGAGACCCAGTACTTC. Its translation is CASSEIGLAESQETQYF. The chain carries TRBV2 and TRBJ2-5; 7 bases map to TRBD2. After removal of 2 bases from V and 2 bases from J, the junction contained 11 bases not matched to a gene. The CDR3 length is 17 residues. The V gene's germline CDR1 is SNHLY and CDR2 FYNNEI.